This TCR beta chain derives from a study of response to subunit inactivated influenza vaccine. Findings and limits, study-wide: Few new T cells, the authors suggested, are recruited by each seasonal influenza vaccination.

TCRdb itself ran the RT-PCR reads through MiXCR, one entry per CDR3 protein. This table holds a few hundred thousand distinct CDR3 sequences, about a fifth found once. This clonotype was seen a few times. Its antigen is not known. The V gene's germline CDR1 is MNHEY and CDR2 SVGAGI. Trimming removed 1 base at V and 2 bases at J, with 9 bases between. The CDR3 is 15 residues long. This TCR was sampled from a man aged 45 to 70 who received an inactivated influenza vaccine. J is TRBJ2-1 and V is TRBV6-5; TRBD1 might be the D (5 bases). Sequences were derived from PBMCs from blood, sampled less than 22 months after vaccination. The CDR3 DNA reads TGTGCCAGCAGTTACTTCAGGGTGCCCTACAATGAGCAGTTCTTC. Translation gives CASSYFRVPYNEQFF.